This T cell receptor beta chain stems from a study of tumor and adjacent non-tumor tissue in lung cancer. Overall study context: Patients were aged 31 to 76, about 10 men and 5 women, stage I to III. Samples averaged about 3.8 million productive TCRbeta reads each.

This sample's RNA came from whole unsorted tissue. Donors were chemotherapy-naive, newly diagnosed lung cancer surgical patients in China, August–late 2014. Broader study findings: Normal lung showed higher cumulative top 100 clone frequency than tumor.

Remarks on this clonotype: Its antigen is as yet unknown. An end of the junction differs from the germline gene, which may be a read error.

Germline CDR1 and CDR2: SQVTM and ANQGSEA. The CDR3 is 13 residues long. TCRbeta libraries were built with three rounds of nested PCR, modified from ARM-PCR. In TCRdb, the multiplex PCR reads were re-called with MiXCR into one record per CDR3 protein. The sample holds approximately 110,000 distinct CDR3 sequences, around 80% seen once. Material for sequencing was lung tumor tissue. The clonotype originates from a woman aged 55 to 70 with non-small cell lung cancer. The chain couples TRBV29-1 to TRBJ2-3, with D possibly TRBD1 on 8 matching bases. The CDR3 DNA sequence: TGCAGCGTAGACAGGGGAGGGACGGATACGGAGTATTTT. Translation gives CSVDRGGTDTEYF.